These T cell receptor beta chains were read from a single sample in a study of Graves' ophthalmopathy and Graves' hyperthyroidism. TCRdb independently ran MiXCR on the multiplex PCR reads; one entry per CDR3 protein. The sample has about 480,000 distinct CDR3 sequences, approximately 15% seen once; the top ten hold 8% to 10%. The sequenced sample was blood. These TCRs come from a woman in her twenties or thirties with Graves' ophthalmopathy. Both conserved end residues are part of each CDR3. Each record gives: D gene, V gene, J gene, clone size, CDR3 DNA, CDR3 protein. D genes are given only for firm matches. Clone sizes are given selectively: once, few, many, or a class where the clone is expanded.

D: NA
V: TRBV2
J: TRBJ1-2
size: many
DNA: TGTGCCAGCTCTGGAACGATGGGGCCAGAACCCTATGGCTACACCTTC
CDR3: CASSGTMGPEPYGYTF

D: NA
V: TRBV18
J: TRBJ2-7
size: NA
DNA: TGTGCCAGCTCGCAAACAGGTTCCGAGCAGTACTTC
CDR3: CASSQTGSEQYF

D: NA
V: TRBV7-3
J: TRBJ1-1
size: many
DNA: TGTGCCAGCAGCTTAAAGGGGTCGGGTGAAGCTTTCTTT
CDR3: CASSLKGSGEAFF

D: TRBD2
V: TRBV10-3
J: TRBJ2-2
size: many
DNA: TGTGCCATCAGCAGCGGGAGTAGCACCGGGGAGCTGTTTTTT
CDR3: CAISSGSSTGELFF

D: NA
V: TRBV27
J: TRBJ1-2
size: many
DNA: TGTGCCAGCAGGGGAGGGTTCTATGGCTACACCTTC
CDR3: CASRGGFYGYTF

D: NA
V: TRBV6-1
J: TRBJ1-2
size: few
DNA: TGTGCCAGCAAACTGGTGGACAGCGACTATGGCTACACCTTC
CDR3: CASKLVDSDYGYTF

D: NA
V: TRBV30
J: TRBJ1-2
size: many
DNA: TGTGCCTGGAGTCTGAACCATAACTATGGCTACACCTTC
CDR3: CAWSLNHNYGYTF

D: NA
V: TRBV30
J: TRBJ1-1
size: many
DNA: TGTGCCTGGACGAGGGAGAACACTGAAGCTTTCTTT
CDR3: CAWTRENTEAFF

D: NA
V: TRBV20-1
J: TRBJ2-7
size: many
DNA: TGCAGTGCTAGAGATTTGGGTTTTTCGTCTTACGAGCAGTACTTC
CDR3: CSARDLGFSSYEQYF

D: TRBD2
V: TRBV6-1
J: TRBJ2-7
size: many
DNA: TGTGCCAGCAGTGCCCACCCATACAGAGCGGGAAGCTCCTACGAGCAGTACTTC
CDR3: CASSAHPYRAGSSYEQYF

D: NA
V: TRBV2
J: TRBJ2-7
size: many
DNA: TGTGCCAGCAGTGCCCTTAGTGGGGGGGGCGAAAACTTC
CDR3: CASSALSGGGENF

D: NA
V: TRBV20-1
J: TRBJ1-2
size: many
DNA: TGCAGTGCTAGACCCAGATGGTTGGGGTTGTCAGGCTACACCTTC
CDR3: CSARPRWLGLSGYTF

D: NA
V: TRBV28
J: TRBJ2-2
size: NA
DNA: TGTGCCAGCAGACCCCCGGGACCCAGGATCACCGGGGAGCTGTTTTTT
CDR3: CASRPPGPRITGELFF

D: TRBD1
V: TRBV6-4
J: TRBJ2-4
size: few
DNA: TGTGCCAGCAGTGCCTGGACAGGGGGGGGAATTATAGCCAAAAACATTCAGTACTTC
CDR3: CASSAWTGGGIIAKNIQYF

D: TRBD2
V: TRBV5-5
J: TRBJ2-7
size: NA
DNA: TGTGCCAGCAGCTTGGCTAGCGGGGGGCCTTCCTACGAGCAGTACTTC
CDR3: CASSLASGGPSYEQYF

D: TRBD2
V: TRBV9
J: TRBJ2-5
size: many
DNA: TGTGCCAGCAGCGTAGTAGCGGGGCAGACCCAGTACTTC
CDR3: CASSVVAGQTQYF

D: NA
V: TRBV2
J: TRBJ2-4
size: many
DNA: TGTGCCAGCAGTGATTCGGAAGTGGGCAAAAACATTCAGTACTTC
CDR3: CASSDSEVGKNIQYF

D: TRBD2
V: TRBV5-1
J: TRBJ2-7
size: many
DNA: TGCGCCAGCAGCTTGGCTAGCGGGGGGATCTCCGAGCAGTACTTC
CDR3: CASSLASGGISEQYF

D: TRBD1
V: TRBV20-1
J: TRBJ1-6
size: many
DNA: TGCAGTGCTAGGGTGGGACAGCAGGATAATTCACCCCTCCACTTT
CDR3: CSARVGQQDNSPLHF

D: NA
V: TRBV2
J: TRBJ1-2
size: many
DNA: TGTGCCAGCAGTGAAGCGCGGCAGGCCTATGGCTACACCTTC
CDR3: CASSEARQAYGYTF

D: NA
V: TRBV12-3/TRBV12-4
J: TRBJ1-1
size: many
DNA: TGTGCCAGCAGTTTAGTAGCGGTACGGGGGAACACTGAAGCTTTCTTT
CDR3: CASSLVAVRGNTEAFF

D: NA
V: TRBV27
J: TRBJ1-1
size: many
DNA: TGTGCCAGCAGCCGCAAGTTGAACACTGAAGCTTTCTTT
CDR3: CASSRKLNTEAFF

D: NA
V: TRBV5-1
J: TRBJ2-2
size: NA
DNA: TGCGCCAGCAGCTCCGGAGACAGGATGAACACCGGGGAGCTGTTTTTT
CDR3: CASSSGDRMNTGELFF

D: NA
V: TRBV29-1
J: TRBJ2-7
size: many
DNA: TGCAGCGCCACAGTTGGGGGCCCGGGCGAGCAGTACTTC
CDR3: CSATVGGPGEQYF

D: NA
V: TRBV12-3/TRBV12-4
J: TRBJ1-3
size: many
DNA: TGTGCCAGCAGTCCCTCGGAAGTGCCTGGAAACACCATATATTTT
CDR3: CASSPSEVPGNTIYF

D: NA
V: TRBV20-1
J: TRBJ1-5
size: NA
DNA: TGCAGTGCTATACCAAGTGTGCGTAGGCAGCCCCAGCATTTT
CDR3: CSAIPSVRRQPQHF

D: TRBD1
V: TRBV28
J: TRBJ1-5
size: many
DNA: TGTGCCAGCAGTTTGGAACAGGGGAATCAGCCCCAGCATTTT
CDR3: CASSLEQGNQPQHF

D: NA
V: TRBV7-9
J: TRBJ1-1
size: many
DNA: TGTGCCAGCAGCTTCGGCAGGGAGACCACTGAAGCTTTCTTT
CDR3: CASSFGRETTEAFF

D: TRBD1
V: TRBV6-2/TRBV6-3
J: TRBJ1-6
size: few
DNA: TGTGCCAGCAAAAGACAGGGGACCAGCTCCTATAATTCACCCCTCCACTTT
CDR3: CASKRQGTSSYNSPLHF

D: NA
V: TRBV7-3
J: TRBJ1-2
size: many
DNA: TGTGCCAGCAGCTTACAGGGTCGGGGCTACACCTTC
CDR3: CASSLQGRGYTF

D: NA
V: TRBV20-1
J: TRBJ2-2
size: NA
DNA: TGCAGTGCTAGGGAGTATACCGGGGAGCTGTTTTTT
CDR3: CSAREYTGELFF

D: TRBD1
V: TRBV27
J: TRBJ2-2
size: few
DNA: TGTGCCAGCAGTTTTTACCCACAGGGGGCGAACACCGGGGAGCTGTTTTTT
CDR3: CASSFYPQGANTGELFF

D: TRBD1
V: TRBV6-2/TRBV6-3
J: TRBJ2-5
size: NA
DNA: TGTGCCACGACGACCGGGACAGTATTCCAAGAGACCCAGTACTTC
CDR3: CATTTGTVFQETQYF

D: NA
V: TRBV19
J: TRBJ1-6
size: NA
DNA: TGTGCCAGTAGTATCCGCCTAACCCCTATCGGCTCACCCCTCCACTTT
CDR3: CASSIRLTPIGSPLHF

D: NA
V: TRBV29-1
J: TRBJ2-5
size: NA
DNA: TGCAGCGTTGAGGGCCAGGGGGCGGGAGAAGAGACCCAGTACTTC
CDR3: CSVEGQGAGEETQYF

D: NA
V: TRBV28
J: TRBJ2-7
size: many
DNA: TGTGCCAGCAGTTTATTGGGACGCAGCTCCTACGAGCAGTACTTC
CDR3: CASSLLGRSSYEQYF

D: NA
V: TRBV6-2/TRBV6-3
J: TRBJ1-1
size: NA
DNA: TGTGCCAGCAGTTACTCTTTTACAGTGAACACTGAAGCTTTCTTT
CDR3: CASSYSFTVNTEAFF

D: NA
V: TRBV7-9
J: TRBJ1-5
size: many
DNA: TGTGCCAGCAGCTCACAGGGAGGCAATCAGCCCCAGCATTTT
CDR3: CASSSQGGNQPQHF

D: NA
V: TRBV27
J: TRBJ1-1
size: many
DNA: TGTGCCAGCAGTCCGAAATCAAAAGGGGCCCCTCGTTCGGCTTTCTTT
CDR3: CASSPKSKGAPRSAFF

D: TRBD1
V: TRBV11-2
J: TRBJ2-7
size: NA
DNA: TGTGCCAGCAGCTTAGATCCCGGACAGGCCTACGAGCAGTACTTC
CDR3: CASSLDPGQAYEQYF

D: NA
V: TRBV11-2
J: TRBJ2-1
size: NA
DNA: TGTGCCAGCAGCAAGGAAACACGGGGTGCTGAGCAGTTCTTC
CDR3: CASSKETRGAEQFF

D: NA
V: TRBV6-1
J: TRBJ1-3
size: many
DNA: TGTGCCAGCAGGGAGATGGGGAGTACTGGAAACACCATATATTTT
CDR3: CASREMGSTGNTIYF

D: TRBD1
V: TRBV4-1
J: TRBJ1-2
size: many
DNA: TGCGCCAGCAGCCAAGAGTGGACAGGGAGTCGGGGCTACACCTTC
CDR3: CASSQEWTGSRGYTF

D: NA
V: TRBV27
J: TRBJ1-5
size: many
DNA: TGTGCCAGCAGTTTATCAAACCGGGGTCAGCCCCAGCATTTT
CDR3: CASSLSNRGQPQHF

D: TRBD1
V: TRBV6-1
J: TRBJ1-2
size: many
DNA: TGTGCCAGCAGCTGGGCGGCAGGGGGCGTGGATGGCTACACCTTC
CDR3: CASSWAAGGVDGYTF

D: TRBD1
V: TRBV10-3
J: TRBJ1-2
size: many
DNA: TGTGCCATCAGTGCCGGGACAGGGCCGAATGGCTACACCTTC
CDR3: CAISAGTGPNGYTF

D: NA
V: TRBV4-1
J: TRBJ2-2
size: many
DNA: TGTGCCAGCAGTCCCCTGAACACCGGGGAGCTGTTTTTT
CDR3: CASSPLNTGELFF

D: NA
V: TRBV4-1
J: TRBJ2-5
size: many
DNA: TGCGCCAGCAGCCAAGATGCGCTGGGCGAGACCCAGTACTTC
CDR3: CASSQDALGETQYF

D: NA
V: TRBV15
J: TRBJ1-1
size: many
DNA: TGTGCCACCAGCAGAGATCTTGCAAGGGCTGAAGCTTTCTTT
CDR3: CATSRDLARAEAFF

D: TRBD2
V: TRBV6-1
J: TRBJ2-4
size: many
DNA: TGTGCCAGCAGTAGGGGACTAGCCGAAGGGAGCATTCAGTACTTC
CDR3: CASSRGLAEGSIQYF

D: NA
V: TRBV19
J: TRBJ2-2
size: NA
DNA: TGTGCCAGCCAAAAGTTGACGGATAACACCGGGGAGCTGTTTTTT
CDR3: CASQKLTDNTGELFF

D: NA
V: TRBV12-3/TRBV12-4
J: TRBJ2-7
size: many
DNA: TGTGCCAGCTCAGTGACAGGATTTGGCGAGCAGTACTTC
CDR3: CASSVTGFGEQYF